This T cell receptor (beta chain) is from a study of cytomegalovirus exposure and HLA in healthy donors. The study, taken as a whole, reports: Most TCR beta V segments were productive about 87% or about 30% of the time in an earlier analysis. Exclusion as indistinguishable affected some V segments, including TRBV6-2 and TRBV6-3.

Germline V gene sequence: CDR1 MNHEY, CDR2 SVGAGI. The CDR3 length is 14 residues. J gave up 6 bases and V 6 bases, and 7 bases lay outside the gene matches. The donors, nominally healthy at sampling, likely had unrecorded immune exposures. Regarding this clone: Its antigen is unknown.

Primers: 60 Vbeta forward and 13 Jbeta reverse. Generated by immunoSEQ multiplex PCR, the TCRdb table keeps only in-frame clones and is missing some. The sample lists about 180,000 clones, 82% seen once, with about 1.5% in the top ten. The chain recombines TRBV6-5 with TRBJ2-1; the match to TRBD2 covers 8 bases. Sequenced material: PBMCs. This receptor was taken from a middle-aged man in good health and CMV-seronegative. The CDR3 coding sequence is TGTGCCAGCAGCCGGGGACTAGGGAGCAATGAGCAGTTCTTC. This gives the protein CASSRGLGSNEQFF.